A selection of T cell receptor beta chains follows, all from one sample in a study of blood T cell repertoires in COVID-19. Only in-frame clones appear in the TCRdb table, and some are missing; sequencing was by immunoSEQ multiplex PCR. Of some 460,000 clones detected, about 85% appear once; the ten largest clones hold approximately 0.7%. The sequenced sample was PBMCs or T cells enriched from blood (not recorded which). The receptors shown here come from a woman in her late teens or twenties who had recovered from COVID-19. Each CDR3 is given with its conserved first and last residue. Each record gives: clone size, V gene, J gene, D gene, CDR3 DNA, CDR3 protein. The D gene is left open where the match is weak. Some rows have no size entry. The others give once, few or many, or a class for an expanded clone.

few	TRBV18	TRBJ1-5	TRBD1	TGTGCCAGCTCACCGGGACAGGCGAGCAATCAGCCCCAGCATTTT	CASSPGQASNQPQHF
.	TRBV2	TRBJ1-2	TRBD1	TGTGCCAGCGGGGGGCGGGACAGTGGGATCTATGGCTACACCTTC	CASGGRDSGIYGYTF
.	TRBV9	TRBJ2-1	.	TGTGCCAGCAGCGGAAGCAGGGTGGGTGAGCAGTTCTTC	CASSGSRVGEQFF
.	TRBV25-1	TRBJ2-5	TRBD1	TGTGCCAGCAGTGTAGGTACAGGGGGCGGGGAGACCCAGTACTTC	CASSVGTGGGETQYF
once	TRBV30	TRBJ1-4	TRBD1	TGTGCCTGGAGTAGAGGGGGCAAGACCGAAAAACTGTTTTTT	CAWSRGGKTEKLFF
.	TRBV3-1/TRBV3-2	TRBJ2-5	TRBD2	TGTGCCAGCAGTCTCGGACTAGCGGGCGGTGAGACCCAGTACTTC	CASSLGLAGGETQYF
.	TRBV5-1	TRBJ1-2	.	TGCGCCAGCAGCTTACGGTCTAACTATGGCTACACCTTC	CASSLRSNYGYTF
.	TRBV25-1	TRBJ1-1	.	TGTGCCAGCCGCACGACAGGCAACACTGAAGCTTTCTTT	CASRTTGNTEAFF
.	TRBV2	TRBJ2-7	.	TGTGCCAGCAGAAACAGGGAACAGCAGTACTTC	CASRNREQQYF
.	TRBV18	TRBJ1-2	.	TGTGCCAGCTCACCAGAGAGGGTTGGCTACACCTTC	CASSPERVGYTF
.	TRBV28	TRBJ1-2	TRBD1	TGTGCCAGCGGGAGACCGGACAGGAACTATGGCTACACCTTC	CASGRPDRNYGYTF
.	TRBV7-2	TRBJ1-6	.	TGTGCCAGCAGCTCCGAGAGTTTAGTGAGTCCCCTCCACTTT	CASSSESLVSPLHF
.	TRBV5-1	TRBJ1-4	.	TGCGCCAGCAGCCGGGTGGGTCAACTAGGTGAAAAACTGTTTTTT	CASSRVGQLGEKLFF
.	TRBV29-1	TRBJ1-1	.	TGCAGCGCAGTTGGGGCAGAATCTTTCTTT	CSAVGAESFF
.	TRBV19	TRBJ2-7	.	TGTGCCAGTAGCGGGAACGAGCAGTACTTC	CASSGNEQYF
.	TRBV5-5	TRBJ2-7	TRBD1	TGTGCCAGCAGCCTAGAGGACAGGGACTTCCGCGAGCAGTACTTC	CASSLEDRDFREQYF
.	TRBV27	TRBJ1-1	.	TGTGCCAGCAGTTTCGGCGGTGGGGGGACTGAAGCTTTCTTT	CASSFGGGGTEAFF
.	TRBV29-1	TRBJ2-7	TRBD1	TGCAGCGGACTCGGGACAGGTAACTACGAGCAGTACTTC	CSGLGTGNYEQYF
once	TRBV5-1	TRBJ2-2	.	TGCGCCAGCAGCTTGCTTCAGGGTACAGACGGGGAGCTGTTTTTT	CASSLLQGTDGELFF
once	TRBV10-3	TRBJ1-1	TRBD1	TGTGCCGCCTACGGGACAGGGGGGCTGATGAACACTGAAGCTTTCTTT	CAAYGTGGLMNTEAFF
.	TRBV2	TRBJ1-1	.	TGTGCCAGCAGGGTAACAGGGCGGAACACTGAAGCTTTCTTT	CASRVTGRNTEAFF
.	TRBV5-1	TRBJ1-1	TRBD1	TGCGCCAGCAGCTCACAGGGGAGTCACACTGAAGCTTTCTTT	CASSSQGSHTEAFF
few	TRBV27	TRBJ1-2	.	TGTGCCAGCAGTTGGGGGGGATCTAACTATGGCTACACCTTC	CASSWGGSNYGYTF
.	TRBV14	TRBJ2-7	.	TGTGCCAGCAGCCAAGATCGAGTGAGGGAGCAGTACTTC	CASSQDRVREQYF
.	TRBV12-3/TRBV12-4	TRBJ1-5	TRBD1	TGTGCCAGCAGTGGACAGGGTAATCAGCCCCAGCATTTT	CASSGQGNQPQHF
.	TRBV12-5	TRBJ2-2	TRBD2	TGTGCTAGTAGTCTAGCGGGGTTTCAGACCGGGGAGCTGTTTTTT	CASSLAGFQTGELFF
few	TRBV7-9	TRBJ1-6	.	TGTGCCAGCAGCCTAACCAATTCACCCCTCCACTTT	CASSLTNSPLHF
.	TRBV5-4	TRBJ1-2	TRBD1	TGTGCCAGCAGCACCAACAGGGGCTTAGTAGTAGATGGCTACACCTTC	CASSTNRGLVVDGYTF
.	TRBV24-1	TRBJ2-5	TRBD1	TGTGCCACCAGTGATTTGGACAGGGAAGAGACCCAGTACTTC	CATSDLDREETQYF
once	TRBV5-1	TRBJ1-3	.	TGCGCCAGCAGCCCCACAAGCCTACAGGATGCTTCTGGAAACACCATATATTTT	CASSPTSLQDASGNTIYF
.	TRBV5-1	TRBJ2-5	TRBD2	TGCGCCAGCAGCCACGGGACTAGCTCGCAAGAGACCCAGTACTTC	CASSHGTSSQETQYF
.	TRBV11-3	TRBJ2-7	TRBD2	TGTGCCAGCAGCTTAGGACGGGCGGGGGGCGAGCAGTACTTC	CASSLGRAGGEQYF
.	TRBV27	TRBJ1-1	.	TGTGCCAGCAGCTTCGCGGGGAACACTGAAGCTTTCTTT	CASSFAGNTEAFF
.	TRBV11-2	TRBJ2-7	.	TGTGCCAGCAGTAGTGACAGGAGCTCCTACGAGCAGTACTTC	CASSSDRSSYEQYF
.	TRBV6-6	TRBJ2-1	.	TGTGCCAGCAGTTACTCGAGATTAGCCATGGGTGAGCAGTTCTTC	CASSYSRLAMGEQFF
.	TRBV7-2	TRBJ1-3	TRBD1	TGTGCCAGCAGCTTAAGGACAGGCTCTGGAAACACCATATATTTT	CASSLRTGSGNTIYF
.	TRBV28	TRBJ1-4	TRBD1	TGTGCCAGCAGTTACCTTAGGGACAGAGTTAATGAAAAACTGTTTTTT	CASSYLRDRVNEKLFF
.	TRBV5-4	TRBJ1-1	.	TGTGCCAGCAGCTTGGGGCAGGTGACCGGTGTTGCTTTCTTT	CASSLGQVTGVAFF
.	TRBV7-9	TRBJ2-1	.	TGTGCCAGCAGCCAAGCGGCTCAGGCCTACAATGAGCAGTTCTTC	CASSQAAQAYNEQFF
.	TRBV7-8	TRBJ2-5	.	TGTGCCAGCAGCCGCCAGAACAGCTTGGCGGAGACCCAGTACTTC	CASSRQNSLAETQYF
.	TRBV2	TRBJ1-2	TRBD1	TGTGCCAGCAGTGAACAGGGGGAATCATATGGCTACACCTTC	CASSEQGESYGYTF
few	TRBV30	TRBJ1-1	.	TGTGCCTCGGAGTCCGGACCGGGACTTTGGAACACTGAAGCTTTCTTT	CASESGPGLWNTEAFF
.	TRBV7-8	TRBJ2-1	TRBD1	TGTGCCAGCAGCTTGGGACAGGGGAGTTCCAATGAGCAGTTCTTC	CASSLGQGSSNEQFF
.	TRBV12-1	TRBJ1-5	.	TGTGCCAGCAGCCCTGATAGAGATCAGCCCCAGCATTTT	CASSPDRDQPQHF
.	TRBV4-2	TRBJ2-7	TRBD2	TGTGCCAGCAGGACTAGCGGGGGCTCCTACGAGCAGTACTTC	CASRTSGGSYEQYF
.	TRBV6-5	TRBJ2-1	TRBD2	TGTGCCCCCCACCGGGGGGGTATAAATGAGCAGTTCTTC	CAPHRGGINEQFF
.	TRBV5-1	TRBJ1-1	TRBD1	TGCGCCAGCAGCTCAGCAGGGGGCGACGCTTTCTTT	CASSSAGGDAFF
.	TRBV6-5	TRBJ1-1	.	TGTGCCAGCACCAAGGACAGCGAGACTGAAGCTTTCTTT	CASTKDSETEAFF
.	TRBV6-5	TRBJ1-2	TRBD1	TGTGCCAGCAGACCCGACAGGGGGAATGGCTACACCTTC	CASRPDRGNGYTF
few	TRBV9	TRBJ2-2	TRBD2	TGTGCCAGCAGCCTTCGTGGACTAGCGGGTAGCGCCGGGGAGCTGTTTTTT	CASSLRGLAGSAGELFF
.	TRBV5-4	TRBJ2-1	.	TGTGCCAGCAGCCCGACTCCTGACAATGAGCAGTTCTTC	CASSPTPDNEQFF
.	TRBV11-3	TRBJ1-5	.	TGTGCCAGCAGCTTAGTAGGGGAACGGAGCAATCAGCCCCAGCATTTT	CASSLVGERSNQPQHF
.	TRBV11-2	TRBJ2-1	TRBD1	TGTGCCAGCAGCCCACAGGGGCAGGGTTTCAATGAGCAGTTCTTC	CASSPQGQGFNEQFF
.	TRBV30	TRBJ1-2	.	TGTGCCTGGAGCGGGGGAGGGAGAGGCTATGGCTACACCTTC	CAWSGGGRGYGYTF
few	TRBV11-1	TRBJ1-1	.	TGTGCCAGCAGCCCTAGGGGCGTAGGTACTGAAGCTTTCTTT	CASSPRGVGTEAFF
.	TRBV25-1	TRBJ1-1	TRBD1	TGTGCCAGCGGAAGACAGGGAGAAAAAGCTTTCTTT	CASGRQGEKAFF
.	TRBV27	TRBJ1-5	TRBD1	TGTGCCAGCAGTTTCAGGGGGTCAGATCAGCCCCAGCATTTT	CASSFRGSDQPQHF
.	TRBV5-1	TRBJ1-2	TRBD1	TGCGCCAGCAGCTTGTCGGGGACAGGGGGCGGTTTAGGCTACACCTTC	CASSLSGTGGGLGYTF
.	TRBV7-6	TRBJ2-3	TRBD2	TGTGCCAGCAGTTTAGCGGGGAGGCAAGATACGCAGTATTTT	CASSLAGRQDTQYF
.	TRBV11-2	TRBJ2-2	.	TGTGCCAGCAGCTTAGAATTCCAGACCGGGGAGCTGTTTTTT	CASSLEFQTGELFF